A single sample is the source of the 5 T cell receptor beta chains below, sequenced in a study of OX40 agonist ivuxolimab in advanced cancers. Here immunoSEQ multiplex PCR was the method, and the copy in TCRdb shows in-frame clones only, minus some. The table includes 53,000 or so clones, more than 75% detected once. The sequenced sample was CD4+ or CD8+ T cells sorted from blood, obtained in a trial of the OX40 agonist ivuxolimab. The receptors shown here come from an adult with an advanced solid tumor such as melanoma, head and neck, liver or kidney cancer.

The chain uses TRBV14 and TRBJ2-5; 10 nucleotides line up with TRBD2. J was trimmed by 11 bases and V by 5 bases; bases with no gene match: 8. CDR3 length: 13 residues. Per germline, CDR1 SGHDN and CDR2 FVKESK. The CDR3 DNA sequence: TGTGCCAGCAGCGACTTAGCGGGAGGATCGCAGTACTTC. Translated, it gives CASSDLAGGSQYF.

The rearrangement uses TRBV25-1 and TRBJ2-1; D may be TRBD1 (6 bases). The CDR3 runs 16 residues. Germline loops: CDR1 MGHDK, CDR2 SYGVNS. V dropped 3 bases and J dropped 0 bases, with 12 bases sitting between them. The CDR3 loop reads CASSDSTGSSYNEQFF. CDR3 DNA sequence: TGTGCCAGCAGTGACTCAACAGGGAGCTCCTACAATGAGCAGTTCTTC.

The chain is built from TRBV2 and TRBJ2-5; no reliable D call. The CDR3 loop spans 12 amino acids. Germline CDR1 SNHLY, CDR2 FYNNEI. The V end was cut by 2 bases, the J end by 7 bases, with 8 bases between. The CDR3 region has the DNA TGTGCCAGCAGTGAACTAGGTGGGACCCAGTACTTC. It codes for CASSELGGTQYF. The full variable domain, in which reference TRBV2 and TRBJ2-5 provide the parts outside the CDR3, is EPEVTQTPSHQVTQMGQEVILRCVPISNHLYFYWYRQILGQKVEFLVSFYNNEISEKSEIFDDQFSVERPDGSNFTLKIRSTKLEDSAMYFCASSELGGTQYFGPGTRLLVL.

This rearrangement joins TRBV11-2 to TRBJ2-5, with 8 bases identical to TRBD1. The J call is uncertain, as TRBJ2-7 better fits the DNA end. This CDR3 is 16 amino acids long. The germline gives CDR1 SGHAT, CDR2 FQNNGV. The CDR3 DNA follows: TGTGCCAGCAGCCCAGTTCCCAGGGGGCCGTCCACCGAGCAGTACTTC. It translates to CASSPVPRGPSTEQYF.

The chain has TRBV19 and TRBJ2-5; maybe TRBD2 (5 bases). The CDR3 is made up of 16 amino acids. V dropped 4 bases and J dropped 5 bases, with 20 bases sitting between them. Germline V lookup: CDR1 LNHDA, CDR2 SQIVND (reference sequence). The CDR3 bases are TGTGCCAGTAGTACTACACGCGGGCTCAGTGGGGAGACCCAGTACTTC. Protein sequence: CASSTTRGLSGETQYF.